Detailed here is one T cell receptor (beta chain). The study ran the assay at deep level. Original analysis: ImmunoSEQ sequences covered only the junction and lacked quality scores; filtering therefore differed. Profiling relied on immunoSEQ multiplex PCR, and the TCRdb table lists in-frame clones only, not all of them. The V and J calls and clone size were taken over from that table, and D and trimming were inferred from the DNA. The table includes roughly 220,000 clones, 50% to 75% detected once. The donor cohort consisted entirely of Caucasian adults residing in Nashville, Tennessee. CDR1 WNHNN and CDR2 SYGVQD come from the germline V gene (reference sequence). V was trimmed by 3 bases and J by 4 bases, leaving 15 bases between them. The CDR3 extends over 15 amino acids. This sample is part of a study of shared clonotypes between healthy human individuals. Whole-study context: Sampling drew on donors who were a couple of women and a few men aged 18 to 49.

Specimen: memory CD4+ T cells sorted from blood. Documented subset: CD45RA-negative fraction. The rearrangement uses TRBV10-1 and TRBJ1-1; perhaps TRBD1 as D (5 bases). The clonotype comes from a man under 40 in good health. CDR3: CASSEMGGKGTEAFF. The CDR3 bases are TGCGCCAGCAGTGAAATGGGGGGTAAAGGCACTGAAGCTTTCTTT.